The rows below give T cell receptor beta chains drawn from one sample of a study of T-cell memory formation after mild COVID-19. TCRdb re-called the 5' RACE reads through MiXCR, storing one row per CDR3 protein. This sample yields 350,000 to 450,000 distinct CDR3 sequences, of which roughly 14% are seen a single time; around a fifth belongs to the top ten. Input material: PBMCs or a T cell subset sorted from them (not recorded which). Every receptor here comes from a young man who had mild COVID-19 (a few samples of this study predate the infection). Cell type and time point are not known. CDR3s include the opening cysteine and the closing phenylalanine or tryptophan. The D gene is left open where the match is weak. Part of the rows lack a size; the others show once, few, many or a class for expanded clones.

j_call,d_call,v_call,clone_size,cdr3_aa,cdr3_nt
TRBJ1-3,TRBD1,TRBV6-6,-,CASSGTGLSGNTIYF,TGTGCCAGCAGTGGGACAGGACTCTCTGGAAACACCATATATTTT
TRBJ1-5,TRBD1,TRBV20-1,few,CSARTGLFHGGQPQHF,TGCAGTGCGCGGACAGGGCTTTTCCACGGCGGTCAGCCCCAGCATTTT
TRBJ2-1,TRBD2,TRBV5-1,few,CASSLRWSGGAFVDEQFF,TGCGCCAGCAGCCTCAGATGGAGCGGGGGGGCGTTTGTTGATGAGCAGTTCTTC
TRBJ2-5,TRBD2,TRBV5-1,-,CASKFGTSGEETQYF,TGCGCCAGCAAATTTGGGACTAGCGGGGAGGAGACCCAGTACTTC
TRBJ2-1,TRBD2,TRBV9,-,CASSVDSGGYYNEQFF,TGTGCCAGCAGCGTAGATAGCGGGGGGTATTATAATGAGCAGTTCTTC
TRBJ2-3,TRBD1,TRBV13,-,CASSSTTNTGDLTDTQYF,TGTGCCAGCAGTTCTACTACGAATACAGGGGACCTCACAGATACGCAGTATTTT
TRBJ1-6,-,TRBV7-2,-,CASSEWYGDLNSPLHF,TGTGCCAGCAGCGAATGGTACGGGGATCTTAATTCACCCCTCCACTTT
TRBJ2-3,TRBD1,TRBV4-3,many,CASSQGTGGSLNTDTQYF,TGCGCCAGCAGCCAAGGGACAGGGGGCAGTTTGAACACAGATACGCAGTATTTT
TRBJ2-1,-,TRBV4-1,few,CASSQEPWSGNNEQFF,TGCGCCAGCAGCCAAGAACCATGGTCAGGGAACAATGAGCAGTTCTTC
TRBJ2-5,-,TRBV6-5,many,CASTRGEQETQYF,TGTGCCAGCACCCGAGGGGAGCAAGAGACCCAGTACTTC
TRBJ1-1,-,TRBV29-1,-,CSVEKGWETSSNTEAFF,TGCAGCGTTGAAAAGGGCTGGGAGACTAGTTCGAACACTGAAGCTTTCTTT
TRBJ2-4,-,TRBV20-1,many,CSARESNKNIQYF,TGCAGTGCTAGAGAATCAAACAAAAACATTCAGTACTTC
TRBJ1-3,-,TRBV5-1,once,CASSPKGRGSGNTIYF,TGCGCCAGCAGCCCCAAAGGACGAGGCTCTGGAAACACCATATATTTT
TRBJ2-3,TRBD2,TRBV24-1,-,CATSGGGRADTQYF,TGTGCCACCAGTGGGGGGGGTCGCGCAGATACGCAGTATTTT
TRBJ1-6,TRBD1,TRBV30,few,CAWSAGQGLESPLHF,TGTGCCTGGAGTGCGGGACAGGGGTTGGAATCACCCCTCCACTTT
TRBJ2-5,TRBD1,TRBV6-2/TRBV6-3,few,CASSYLGQAQETQYF,TGTGCCAGCAGTTACCTGGGACAGGCCCAAGAGACCCAGTACTTC
TRBJ1-4,-,TRBV28,-,CASSLGGIANEKLFF,TGTGCCAGCAGTTTGGGGGGAATAGCTAATGAAAAACTGTTTTTT
TRBJ2-2,-,TRBV20-1,many,CSATHRGGGELFF,TGCAGTGCTACGCACCGGGGTGGCGGGGAGCTGTTTTTT
TRBJ1-5,-,TRBV7-2,few,CASSLSRIGRQHF,TGTGCCAGCAGCTTATCCCGAATAGGACGCCAGCATTTT
TRBJ2-3,TRBD2,TRBV4-1,-,CASSQEPGLGTDTQYF,TGCGCCAGCAGCCAAGAACCGGGACTAGGCACAGATACGCAGTATTTT
TRBJ2-1,-,TRBV2,-,CASSFGGSRDEQFF,TGTGCCTCCTCATTTGGAGGGAGTAGGGATGAGCAGTTCTTC
TRBJ2-5,-,TRBV7-9,-,CASSLVGVGETQYF,TGTGCCAGCAGCTTGGTCGGCGTCGGAGAGACCCAGTACTTC
TRBJ2-3,TRBD1,TRBV7-3,-,CASSSPGGTGVNTQYF,TGTGCCAGCAGCTCCCCGGGAGGGACAGGGGTTAATACGCAGTATTTT
TRBJ2-1,-,TRBV7-2,few,CASSLWAGSYNEQFF,TGTGCCAGCAGCTTATGGGCAGGTTCATACAATGAGCAGTTCTTC
TRBJ2-3,-,TRBV7-8,few,CASSPLVARTDTQYF,TGTGCCAGCAGCCCCCTTGTAGCCCGCACAGATACGCAGTATTTT
TRBJ2-4,-,TRBV5-4,-,CASSLRLQGRGDIQYF,TGTGCCAGCAGCTTGAGATTACAGGGTCGTGGAGACATTCAGTACTTC
TRBJ1-2,-,TRBV5-4,many,CASSFGPDYGYTF,TGTGCCAGCAGCTTCGGACCCGACTATGGCTACACCTTC
TRBJ2-1,-,TRBV20-1,-,CSASGSTYNEQFF,TGCAGTGCTAGCGGGAGCACCTACAATGAGCAGTTCTTC
TRBJ2-7,TRBD2,TRBV11-3,-,CASSLASGGTYEQYF,TGTGCCAGCAGCTTAGCGTCCGGGGGGACTTACGAGCAGTACTTC
TRBJ1-2,-,TRBV4-3,-,CASSQVNDNGYTF,TGCGCCAGCAGCCAAGTCAATGATAATGGCTACACCTTC
TRBJ1-1,-,TRBV7-2,many,CASSRNLNTEAFF,TGTGCCAGCAGTAGAAACTTGAACACTGAAGCTTTCTTT
TRBJ2-3,-,TRBV7-2,-,CASSSSARRTDTQYF,TGTGCCAGCAGCTCCTCCGCCCGTAGGACAGATACGCAGTATTTT
TRBJ1-2,TRBD1,TRBV7-2,few,CASSPSGPIGQGNNGYTF,TGTGCCAGCAGCCCTAGTGGCCCCATCGGACAGGGGAATAATGGCTACACCTTC
TRBJ1-6,-,TRBV3-1,few,CASSPGVPSSPLHF,TGTGCCAGCAGCCCAGGGGTACCCAGTTCACCCCTCCACTTT
TRBJ1-2,-,TRBV12-3/TRBV12-4,few,CASRGNGYTF,TGTGCCAGCAGGGGGAATGGCTACACCTTC
TRBJ1-2,TRBD1,TRBV11-1,few,CASSLTQGAYGYTF,TGTGCCAGCAGCTTAACGCAGGGGGCATATGGCTACACCTTC
TRBJ2-4,-,TRBV7-2,few,CASSLEGRGAGYF,TGTGCCAGCAGCTTAGAGGGCAGGGGCGCAGGGTACTTC
TRBJ2-3,-,TRBV7-2,few,CASSWPWWGGRADTQYF,TGTGCCAGCAGCTGGCCGTGGTGGGGCGGAAGGGCAGATACGCAGTATTTT
TRBJ2-3,-,TRBV5-1,-,CASSVDFGGYSSTDTQYF,TGCGCCAGCAGCGTAGACTTCGGGGGCTACTCTAGCACAGATACGCAGTATTTT
TRBJ1-1,TRBD1,TRBV5-1,few,CASSLTGQGGTEAFF,TGCGCCAGCAGCTTGACGGGACAGGGCGGCACTGAAGCTTTCTTT
TRBJ2-7,TRBD1,TRBV4-1,-,CASSQDKGAGYEQYF,TGCGCCAGCAGCCAAGATAAGGGGGCGGGTTACGAGCAGTACTTC
TRBJ2-1,TRBD1,TRBV28,-,CASRGMAGGRNEQFF,TGTGCCAGCAGGGGGATGGCAGGGGGCAGGAATGAGCAGTTCTTC
TRBJ2-5,-,TRBV7-2,-,CASSLAAETQYF,TGTGCCAGCAGCTTAGCGGCGGAGACCCAGTACTTC
TRBJ1-1,TRBD1,TRBV20-1,-,CSASPNRGQGGNTEAFF,TGCAGTGCTAGCCCAAACCGGGGACAGGGGGGGAACACTGAAGCTTTCTTT